The 15 T cell receptor beta chains reported below all come from one sample, sequenced in a study of cytomegalovirus exposure and HLA in healthy donors. PCR was performed using 60 Vbeta and 13 Jbeta primers. TCRdb's table, derived via immunoSEQ multiplex PCR, lists solely in-frame clones and lacks some. Among under 200,000 clones listed, 68% were seen once. Material for sequencing was PBMCs. The receptor set was obtained from a woman aged 40 to 50 in good health and CMV-seropositive.

The chain links TRBV2 to TRBJ2-4, with TRBD2 matching 7 bases. J lost 5 bases, V lost 6 bases, and 7 bases had no gene match. Germline assignment: CDR1 SNHLY and CDR2 FYNNEI. The CDR3 covers 14 residues. The CDR3 bases are TGTGCCAGCAGCGGGGGGAATGGTGAAAACATTCAGTACTTC. This gives the protein CASSGGNGENIQYF.

This CDR3 reads CASSSGYLNYGYTF. As DNA, the CDR3 is TGTGCCAGCAGCTCGGGATATCTTAACTATGGCTACACCTTC. The J gene is TRBJ1-2, the V gene TRBV5-6; no clear D. This CDR3 contains 14 residues. V lost 3 bases to trimming and J lost 1 base, with 10 bases between them. Per germline, CDR1 SGHDT and CDR2 YYEEEE.

This clone was seen more than once but under ten times. V gene TRBV10-3 combines with J gene TRBJ1-1; 7 bases are a match to TRBD1. With V trimmed by 8 bases and J by 1 base, 7 bases remained unmatched. The length of the CDR3 is 14 residues. The germline gives CDR1 ENHRY, CDR2 SYGVKD. The CDR3: CAIGTVKGNTEAFF. In DNA form, the CDR3 reads TGTGCCATCGGGACAGTCAAAGGGAACACTGAAGCTTTCTTT.

V gene TRBV7-8 combines with J gene TRBJ1-6, with D possibly TRBD1 on 6 matching bases. The germline V gene has CDR1 SGHVS and CDR2 FQNEAQ. The CDR3 has 15 amino acids. Trimming removed 8 bases at V and 10 bases at J, with 21 bases between. The CDR3 DNA follows: TGTGCCAGCGACCCTTGGCAGGGGAAAAGATCACCCCTCCACTTT. This translates into CASDPWQGKRSPLHF.

V gene TRBV10-3 combines with J gene TRBJ2-7; 7 nucleotides line up with TRBD1. Unmatched junction bases numbered 13, after V lost 2 bases and J lost 0 bases. The CDR3 contains 18 residues. CDR1 ENHRY and CDR2 SYGVKD come from the germline V gene. The CDR3: CAISEAAGQVPVSYEQYF. The CDR3 DNA reads as TGTGCCATCAGTGAGGCGGCCGGACAGGTTCCCGTCTCCTACGAGCAGTACTTC.

This sequence joins TRBV4-3 and TRBJ2-3; 8 bases line up with TRBD2. CDR1 is LGHNA and CDR2 is YSLEER in the germline V gene. This CDR3 is built from 14 residues. The J segment lost 5 bases and the V segment lost 3 bases, leaving 4 bases of the junction unmatched. CDR3 loop: CASSHGAGGDTQYF. CDR3 nucleotides: TGCGCCAGCAGCCATGGGGCGGGAGGAGATACGCAGTATTTT.

The chain employs TRBV25-1 and TRBJ2-7, with TRBD2 matching 10 bases. Germline V CDR1 and CDR2: MGHDK, SYGVNS. This CDR3 spans 14 amino acids. V gave up 9 bases and J gave up 7 bases; unmatched junction bases: 12. CDR3 loop: CASRGSGRSGEQYF. The CDR3 region has the DNA TGTGCCAGTCGGGGTAGCGGGAGGTCGGGGGAGCAGTACTTC.

V gene TRBV11-2 combines with J gene TRBJ2-7; D is possibly TRBD1 (6 bases). Germline CDR1 is SGHAT and CDR2 is FQNNGV. The V end lost 3 bases, the J end lost 6 bases, and 12 bases lay between the germline ends. This CDR3 region has 13 residues. The CDR3 DNA follows: TGTGCCAGCAGCTTGGCTACAGGGAGCGAGCAGTACTTC. It is translated as CASSLATGSEQYF.

This clone has only one observation. A junction end diverges from the germline sequence, so it may reflect a read error. The rearrangement joins TRBV5-6 to TRBJ1-2; TRBD1 agrees at 8 bases. CDR3 length equals 14 residues. Per germline, CDR1 SGHDT and CDR2 YYEEEE. The CDR3 sequence is CASSRSDRAYGYPF. The CDR3 DNA is TGTGCCAGCAGCAGGTCGGACAGGGCCTATGGCTACCCCTTC.

This chain connects TRBV5-1 to TRBJ2-1, with 7 nucleotides matching TRBD1. The V gene end was trimmed by 1 base and the J gene end by 12 bases; junction bases not matched to a gene: 4. The CDR3 runs 12 residues. Per germline, CDR1 SGHRS and CDR2 YFSETQ. The CDR3 loop is CASSLSGQPQFF. DNA of the CDR3: TGCGCCAGCAGCTTGTCGGGACAGCCGCAGTTCTTC.

The chain carries TRBV7-8 and TRBJ2-7; 8 bases are shared with TRBD2. Germline V gene data show CDR1 as SGHVS and CDR2 as FQNEAQ. Trimming removed 3 bases from V and 4 bases from J; junction bases left unmatched: 5. The CDR3 has 14 amino acids. In DNA, the CDR3 is TGTGCCAGCAGCTTTCGGGAGGGCCGGTACGAGCAGTACTTC. It is translated as CASSFREGRYEQYF. Variable domain in full (rest from reference TRBV7-8 and TRBJ2-7): GAGVSQSPRYKVAKRGQDVALRCDPISGHVSLFWYQQALGQGPEFLTYFQNEAQLDKSGLPSDRFFAERPEGSVSTLKIQRTQQEDSAVYLCASSFREGRYEQYFGPGTRLTVT.

The V gene is TRBV5-6, the J gene TRBJ2-5, with a possible D match to TRBD2 (5 bases). The CDR3 runs to 16 residues. Germline lookup yields CDR1 SGHDT and CDR2 YYEEEE. Trimming took off 1 base at V and 4 bases at J, with 17 bases between the two ends. CDR3 amino acids: CASSLWGTTRGETQYF. The CDR3 DNA reads as TGTGCCAGCAGCTTGTGGGGAACAACTAGAGGAGAGACCCAGTACTTC.

This rearrangement joins TRBV4-3 to TRBJ2-3; 7 bases align to TRBD1. Germline CDR1 LGHNA, CDR2 YSLEER. The CDR3 totals 15 residues. With V trimmed by 0 bases and J by 6 bases, 6 bases remained unmatched. CDR3 amino acids: CASSQETGSIDTQYF. The CDR3 DNA sequence: TGCGCCAGCAGCCAAGAGACAGGGTCGATTGATACGCAGTATTTT.

This rearrangement joins TRBV7-2 to TRBJ1-6; 7 nucleotides match TRBD1. Losses at the gene ends were 3 bases for V and 7 bases for J; bases not matched to a gene: 6. The V gene's germline CDR1 is SGHTA and CDR2 FQGNSA. The CDR3 is 15 amino acids. The CDR3 nucleotides read TGTGCCAGCAGCTTCGGACAGGCCGAAAATTCACCCCTCCACTTT. It yields the protein CASSFGQAENSPLHF.

On this clone: The identical CDR3 is also encoded by other nucleotide sequences in the sample. In nucleotides, the CDR3 is TGTGCCAGCAGCTTAGGGCTAGCGGTCACAGATACGCAGTATTTT. Translating gives CASSLGLAVTDTQYF. The chain links TRBV7-2 to TRBJ2-3; 7 positions match TRBD2. The junction had 3 bases not matched to a gene; V was cut back by 1 base and J by 2 bases. CDR3 size: 15 residues. CDR1 SGHTA and CDR2 FQGNSA come from the germline V gene.